Listed here is a single T cell receptor beta chain. Its specificity is unknown. Naive-designated CD8 cells lacked CD45RO, were positively enriched for CCR7, and omitted terminally differentiated effector memory CD45RA+ cells. Some clones are missing from TCRdb's copy, which holds only in-frame ones; the method was immunoSEQ multiplex PCR. The data contain roughly 1,800,000 clones, about 95% of them singletons. This specimen belongs to a study of shared clonotypes between healthy human individuals. At the level of the study: Sampling drew on donors who were a couple of women and three men aged 18 to 49. Study conclusions and caveats: With a handful of donors compared, 4.5% to 6.5% of naive CD4 clonotypes were shared. Naive subsets, compared against memory subsets, generally had larger estimated richness values.

This CDR3 contains 13 residues. Germline-derived CDR1 and CDR2 are SGHAT and FQNNGV. V was trimmed by 2 bases and J by 4 bases, leaving 6 bases between them. Sequencing was done on a sample of naive CD8+ T cells sorted from blood. J is TRBJ2-1 and V is TRBV11-2, with D unresolved. This TCR came from a man in his late teens or twenties in good health. In nucleotides, the CDR3 is TGTGCCAGCAGCTTATCGCCTTACAATGAGCAGTTCTTC. Amino acid sequence: CASSLSPYNEQFF.